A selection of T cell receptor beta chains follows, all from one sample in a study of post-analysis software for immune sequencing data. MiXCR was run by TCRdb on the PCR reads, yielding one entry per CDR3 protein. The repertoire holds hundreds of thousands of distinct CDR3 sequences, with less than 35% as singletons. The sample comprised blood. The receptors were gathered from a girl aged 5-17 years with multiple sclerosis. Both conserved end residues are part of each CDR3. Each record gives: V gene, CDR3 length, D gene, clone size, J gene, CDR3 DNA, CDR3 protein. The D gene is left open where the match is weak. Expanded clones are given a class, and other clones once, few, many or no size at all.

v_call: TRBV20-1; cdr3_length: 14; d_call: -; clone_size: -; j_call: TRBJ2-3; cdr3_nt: TGCAGTGCTAGCCCGGAAGGGCGGAGAGATACGCAGTATTTT; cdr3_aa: CSASPEGRRDTQYF
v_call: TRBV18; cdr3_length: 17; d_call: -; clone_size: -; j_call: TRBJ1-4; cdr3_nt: TGTGCCAGCTCACCAGTGAGGGTCCAAACAACTAATGAAAAACTGTTTTTT; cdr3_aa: CASSPVRVQTTNEKLFF
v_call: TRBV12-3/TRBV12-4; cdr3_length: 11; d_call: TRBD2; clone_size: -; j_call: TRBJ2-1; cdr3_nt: TGTGCCAGCAGGACTAGCGTTGAGCAGTTCTTC; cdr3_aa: CASRTSVEQFF
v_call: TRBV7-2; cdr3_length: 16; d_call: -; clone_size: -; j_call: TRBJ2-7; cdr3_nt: TGTGCCAGTAGCCCCCCGGGACTCCAGCCTCCCTCCGAGCAGTACTTC; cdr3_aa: CASSPPGLQPPSEQYF
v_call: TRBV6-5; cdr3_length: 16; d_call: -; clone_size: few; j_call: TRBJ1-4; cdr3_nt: TGTGCCAGCAGCTCCACCGGGGGTACGTCTCGCGAAAAACTGTTTTTT; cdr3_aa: CASSSTGGTSREKLFF
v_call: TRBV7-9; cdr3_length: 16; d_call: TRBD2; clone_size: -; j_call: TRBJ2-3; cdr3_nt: TGTGCCAGCAGGGGCACCGGGACTAGCGATCCAGATACGCAGTATTTT; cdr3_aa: CASRGTGTSDPDTQYF
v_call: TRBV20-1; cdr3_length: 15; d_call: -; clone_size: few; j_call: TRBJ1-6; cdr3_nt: TGCAGTGCTAGACATTTCCAGGACCGTAATTCACCCCTCCACTTT; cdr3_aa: CSARHFQDRNSPLHF
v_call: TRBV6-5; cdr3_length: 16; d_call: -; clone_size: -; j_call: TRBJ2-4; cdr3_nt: TGTGCCAGCAGCTCTGGGACCCATCCAGCCAAAAACATTCAGTACTTC; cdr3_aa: CASSSGTHPAKNIQYF
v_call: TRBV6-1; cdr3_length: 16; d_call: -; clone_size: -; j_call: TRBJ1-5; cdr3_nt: TGTGCCAGCAGTGAATCCGGGAGGGGGGGCAATCAGCCCCAGCATTTT; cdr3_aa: CASSESGRGGNQPQHF
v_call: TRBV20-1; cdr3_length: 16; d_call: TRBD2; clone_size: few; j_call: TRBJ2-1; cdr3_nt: TGCAGTGCTAGAGATGTAGCGGGAGGGCGGAACTATGAGCAGTTCTTC; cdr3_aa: CSARDVAGGRNYEQFF
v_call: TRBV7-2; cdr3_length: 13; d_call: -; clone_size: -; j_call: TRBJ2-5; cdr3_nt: TGTGCCAGCAGCCCCGACGGACGTGAGACCCAGTACTTC; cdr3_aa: CASSPDGRETQYF
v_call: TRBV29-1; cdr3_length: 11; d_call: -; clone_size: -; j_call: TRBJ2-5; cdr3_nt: TGTAGCGTTGGGTGGGGTGAGACCCAGTACTTC; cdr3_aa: CSVGWGETQYF
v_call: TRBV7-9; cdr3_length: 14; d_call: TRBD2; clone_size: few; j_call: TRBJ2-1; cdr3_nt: TGTGCCAGCATCGGGGGGGGGGACTACAATGAGCAGTTCTTC; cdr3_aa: CASIGGGDYNEQFF
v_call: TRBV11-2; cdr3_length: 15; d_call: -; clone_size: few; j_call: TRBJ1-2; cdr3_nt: TGTGCCAGCAGCACCCGGACAGTTCATAACTATGGCTACACCTTC; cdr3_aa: CASSTRTVHNYGYTF
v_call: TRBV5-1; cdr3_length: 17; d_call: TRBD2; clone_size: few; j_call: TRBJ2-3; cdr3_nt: TGCGCCAGCAGCTTGTGGCTAGCGGGGGACGGTACAGATACGCAGTATTTT; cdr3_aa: CASSLWLAGDGTDTQYF
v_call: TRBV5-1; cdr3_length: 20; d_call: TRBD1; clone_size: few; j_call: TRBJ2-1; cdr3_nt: TGCGCCAGCAGACCTTATCCCGGGACAGGGAGGTCTATCTCCTACAATGAGCAGTTCTTC; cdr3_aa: CASRPYPGTGRSISYNEQFF
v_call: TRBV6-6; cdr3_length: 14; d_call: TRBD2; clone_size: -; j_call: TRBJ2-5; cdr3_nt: TGTGCCAGCAGTCCCCGACTAGCGGTTTACGGGCAGTACTTC; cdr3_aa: CASSPRLAVYGQYF
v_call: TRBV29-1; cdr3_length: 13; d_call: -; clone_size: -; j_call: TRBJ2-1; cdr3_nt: TGCAGCGGTACGGCGGGACAGTACAATGAGCAGTTCTTC; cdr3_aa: CSGTAGQYNEQFF
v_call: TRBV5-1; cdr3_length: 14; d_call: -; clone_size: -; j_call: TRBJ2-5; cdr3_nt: TGCGCCAGCAGCTTCGGCCCTACTTCGGAGACCCAGTACTTC; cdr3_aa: CASSFGPTSETQYF
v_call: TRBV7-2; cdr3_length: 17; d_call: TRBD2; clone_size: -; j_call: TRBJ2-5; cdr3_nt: TGTGCCAGCAGCGCCGGGCGGCACCGGGGGGTTCAAGAGACCCAGTACTTC; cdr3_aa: CASSAGRHRGVQETQYF
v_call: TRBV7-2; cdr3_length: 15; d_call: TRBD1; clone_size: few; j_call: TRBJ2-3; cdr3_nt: TGTGCCAGCAGCCTACGGGACAGGGGGGCAGATACGCAGTATTTT; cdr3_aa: CASSLRDRGADTQYF
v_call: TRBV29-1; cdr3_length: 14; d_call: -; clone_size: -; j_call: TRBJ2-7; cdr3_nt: TGCAGCGTTGAATTGTTCGGGAGCTCCTACGAGCAGTACTTC; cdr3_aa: CSVELFGSSYEQYF
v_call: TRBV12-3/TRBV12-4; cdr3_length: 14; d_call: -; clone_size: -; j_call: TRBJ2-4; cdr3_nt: TGTGCCAGCAGTTTACCCCGGGAAAAAAACATTCAGTACTTC; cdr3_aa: CASSLPREKNIQYF
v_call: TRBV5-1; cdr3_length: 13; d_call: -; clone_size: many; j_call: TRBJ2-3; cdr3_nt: TGCGCCAGCAGCTTGGGGTCCCCAGATACGCAGTATTTT; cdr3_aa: CASSLGSPDTQYF
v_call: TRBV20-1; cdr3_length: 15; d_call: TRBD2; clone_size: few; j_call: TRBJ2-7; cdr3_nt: TGCAGTGCTAGGGACCCTAGCGGGGTTACCTACGAGCAGTACTTC; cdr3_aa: CSARDPSGVTYEQYF
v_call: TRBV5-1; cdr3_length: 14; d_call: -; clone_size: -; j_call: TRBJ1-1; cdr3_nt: TGCGCCAGCAGCGCAGCGGGGGGAGGAGCTGAAGCTTTCTTT; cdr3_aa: CASSAAGGGAEAFF
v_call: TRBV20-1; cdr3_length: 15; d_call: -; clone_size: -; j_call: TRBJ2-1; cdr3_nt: TGCAGTGCCAAAGGACAGCCGGCCTCCTACAATGAGCAGTTCTTC; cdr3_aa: CSAKGQPASYNEQFF